The next 5 T cell receptor beta chains were all read from a single sample in a study of cytomegalovirus exposure and HLA in healthy donors. PCR primers comprised 60 Vbeta and 13 Jbeta primers. Clones were read by immunoSEQ multiplex PCR, and TCRdb kept only the in-frame ones, dropping some. The sample lists 180,000 or so clones, around 76% occurring once. Sequences were obtained from PBMCs. These TCRs come from a woman aged 25-40 years in good health and CMV-seropositive.

The CDR3 DNA sequence: TGCGCCAGCAGCCAATACCACAGCAACAATGAGCAGTTCTTC. Translation gives CASSQYHSNNEQFF. This chain links TRBV4-3 with TRBJ2-1; D is unclear. Germline values: CDR1 LGHNA, CDR2 YSLEER. V shed 2 bases and J shed 5 bases, with 10 bases lying between them. CDR3 size: 14 residues.

The rearrangement uses TRBV9 and TRBJ1-2; 7 bases align to TRBD1. Germline V gene lookup returns CDR1 SGDLS and CDR2 YYNGEE. The CDR3 sequence is 15 residues long. Trimming took 4 bases from V and 4 from J; bases not matched to a gene: 10. DNA for the CDR3: TGTGCCAGCAGCCGCTCAGGGGGTCGGATCTATGGCTACACCTTC. Encoded protein: CASSRSGGRIYGYTF.

The chain combines TRBV7-2 with TRBJ2-7, with 8 bases fitting TRBD1. Germline CDR1 and CDR2: SGHTA and FQGNSA. V was pared by 5 bases and J by 6 bases, with 9 bases of the junction left unmatched. The CDR3 runs to 14 residues. As DNA, the CDR3 is TGTGCCAGCAGCGCCGACAGGGGATATGTCGAGCAGTACTTC. Residues: CASSADRGYVEQYF.

The sample holds a few counts of this clone. The V gene is TRBV30, the J gene TRBJ1-3; 10 positions match TRBD1. After removal of 3 bases from V and 4 bases from J, the junction contained 3 bases not matched to a gene. The length of the CDR3 is 14 residues. Germline V gene sequence: CDR1 GTSNPN, CDR2 SVGIG (reference sequence). This CDR3 is CAWRGTGAGNTIYF. CDR3 coding DNA: TGTGCCTGGAGGGGGACAGGGGCGGGAAACACCATATATTTT.

This chain connects TRBV30 to TRBJ1-4; unclear D gene. The CDR3 totals 20 residues. The V gene lost 1 base and the J gene lost 8 bases, with 32 bases spanning the gap. Per germline, CDR1 GTSNPN and CDR2 SVGIG (reference sequence). CDR3 residues: CAWSGLAFRGSYSSDEKLFF. CDR3 coding DNA: TGTGCCTGGAGTGGTTTGGCCTTTCGCGGATCATATTCTTCCGACGAAAAACTGTTTTTT.